The clone carrying this T cell receptor beta chain was counted a single time. In the source study's methods: Reference gene primer amplification yielded estimated nucleated cell counts. The table came from immunoSEQ multiplex PCR; TCRdb's copy has only in-frame clones and leaves some out. The DNA gave D and trimming, while V, J and clone size come from that table. This table holds under 60,000 clones, 65% to 80% found once. These data originate in a study of blood T cell repertoires in COVID-19. Study-wide context: Acute and convalescent COVID-19 samples came from the United States, Italy and Spain. Sources were T cells, B-cell-depleted T cells, or PBMCs; the material itself was cDNA or gDNA.

The TCR comes from a human donor with active or convalescent COVID-19. The donor label of this sample is uncertain. The specimen was peripheral blood.

The CDR3 bases are TGTGCCAGCAGTCCCGGGACAGGCCCTTGGGAGCAGTACTTC. It translates to CASSPGTGPWEQYF. The V gene is TRBV2, the J gene TRBJ2-7; 8 nucleotides agree with TRBD1. CDR3 size: 14 residues. The V and J ends lost 5 bases and 7 bases, in that order; junction bases with no gene match: 10. Germline V gene sequence: CDR1 SNHLY, CDR2 FYNNEI.